This T cell receptor (beta chain) was sequenced in a study of PD-1 blockade in classical Hodgkin lymphoma. The study, taken as a whole, reports: TCR diversity rose significantly by C4D1 in CD4+ but not CD8+ cells. Patients newly diagnosed and complete responders had comparable baseline diversity.

Profiled with immunoSEQ multiplex PCR; TCRdb holds only in-frame clones, not every one. Seen here are some 93,000 clones, 89% observed once, and the top ten hold around 11%. The count of this clone is one. Its target is not known. There was relapse after autologous stem cell transplantation in every patient, and there was variation in brentuximab vedotin exposure. The CDR3 length is 13 residues. Trimming removed 5 bases from V and 5 bases from J, with 13 bases in between. Germline-derived CDR1 and CDR2 are WNHNN and SYGVQD (reference sequence). Sample: peripheral blood mononuclear cells (PBMCs), taken before the second cycle of nivolumab. The TCR sequence derives from a human donor with classical Hodgkin lymphoma. V gene TRBV10-1 combines with J gene TRBJ2-7, with D possibly TRBD1 on 5 matching bases. The CDR3 DNA reads TGCGCCAGCAGTCCAGCAGGGATCAACGAGCAGTACTTC. Protein sequence: CASSPAGINEQYF.